The text below deals with one T cell receptor beta chain. The record originates from a study of shared clonotypes between healthy human individuals. Sequencing used immunoSEQ multiplex PCR; TCRdb keeps in-frame clones, though not all of them. Of hundreds of thousands of clones listed, about 95% are singletons. As defined, naive CD8 cells were CD45RO-negative and positively selected for CCR7, with terminally differentiated effector memory CD45RA+ cells excluded. The source material was naive CD8+ T cells sorted from blood. The TCR was taken from a woman in her 30s in good health.

The CDR3 protein is CSVEFPQPTSYEQYF. CDR3 nucleotide sequence: TGCAGCGTTGAATTTCCACAGCCAACCTCCTACGAGCAGTACTTC. The chain couples TRBV29-1 to TRBJ2-7, with D unclear. The CDR3 totals 15 residues. CDR1 SQVTM and CDR2 ANQGSEA come from the germline V gene. The V gene lost 2 bases and the J gene lost 0 bases, with 14 bases spanning the gap.